The TCR beta chain under discussion was sequenced for a study of post-analysis software for immune sequencing data. At the level of the study: Courses of disease covered relapsing-remitting, secondary progressive and progressive-relapsing multiple sclerosis. Points from the study as a whole: Co-batched samples clustered tightly together by F measure. Controls significantly exceeded multiple sclerosis patients in normalized Chao1 diversity.

Unique molecular identifiers tagged the TCR beta cDNA libraries. A population of roughly 0.95 to 10 million T cells gave rise to roughly 0.5 million cDNA molecules. Each CDR3 protein is one row after TCRdb ran MiXCR on the PCR reads. The sample has hundreds of thousands of distinct CDR3 sequences, approximately 53% seen once. This clonotype was seen more than once but under ten times. Its antigen remains unidentified. Sequencing used blood. The receptor was isolated from a girl aged 10-17 years with multiple sclerosis.

The CDR3, as DNA: TGCAGCGTTGAGTTCCTAGCGGGAGGTCCAGATACGCAGTATTTT. Amino acids: CSVEFLAGGPDTQYF. The rearrangement joins TRBV29-1 to TRBJ2-3; 11 bases map to TRBD2. The junction had 6 bases not matched to a gene; V was cut back by 3 bases and J by 4 bases. The CDR3 is made up of 15 amino acids. CDR1 is SQVTM, CDR2 ANQGSEA, per germline.